The present TCR beta chain was sequenced within a study of blood T cell repertoires in COVID-19. This table comes from immunoSEQ multiplex PCR, and its TCRdb copy is limited to in-frame clones, with some not included. The sample contains approximately 230,000 clones, about 86% of which appear only once. The V end was cut by 4 bases, the J end by 0 bases, with 13 bases between. This CDR3 is 15 amino acids long. The germline V gene has CDR1 SNHLY and CDR2 FYNNEI. The chain joins TRBV2 to TRBJ2-7; maybe TRBD1 (6 bases). This TCR was recovered from a man aged 80 or over with acute or convalescent COVID-19. Source material: peripheral blood. Here the CDR3 reads CASSGTGLSSYEQYF. As DNA, the CDR3 is TGTGCCAGCAGTGGAACAGGGTTGAGCTCCTACGAGCAGTACTTC. The full variable domain, with the rest looked up from reference TRBV2 and TRBJ2-7, is EPEVTQTPSHQVTQMGQEVILRCVPISNHLYFYWYRQILGQKVEFLVSFYNNEISEKSEIFDDQFSVERPDGSNFTLKIRSTKLEDSAMYFCASSGTGLSSYEQYFGPGTRLTVT.